This entry lists 9 T cell receptor beta chains sequenced from one sample in a study of cytomegalovirus exposure and HLA in healthy donors. The primer mix had 60 Vbeta and 13 Jbeta primers. Clones were sequenced by immunoSEQ multiplex PCR, and TCRdb holds only the in-frame ones, with some missing. The data contain roughly 100,000 clones, over 9.5% of them seen just once; the ten biggest clones take up approximately 15%. The sequencing sample was made of PBMCs. The receptors derive from a middle-aged man in good health and CMV-seropositive.

The chain combines TRBV7-2 with TRBJ2-1; 7 nucleotides agree with TRBD1. Germline trimming cut 5 bases from V and 2 bases from J; bases unmatched to any gene: 12. Germline assignment: CDR1 SGHTA and CDR2 FQGNSA. The CDR3 contains 17 residues. The CDR3 sequence is CASSPQGGGPPYNEQFF. In DNA form, the CDR3 reads TGTGCCAGCAGCCCACAAGGGGGCGGGCCTCCCTACAATGAGCAGTTCTTC.

This clone was seen only a few times. V gene TRBV4-1 combines with J gene TRBJ2-3; 8 bases agree with TRBD2. Per germline, CDR1 MGHRA and CDR2 YSYEKL. After removal of 0 bases from V and 14 bases from J, the junction contained 13 bases not matched to a gene. The CDR3 has 15 residues. The CDR3 DNA reads as TGCGCCAGCAGCCAAGATCCTAGCGGGCTAACTTTGGGGTATTTT. This sequence encodes CASSQDPSGLTLGYF.

The chain links TRBV28 to TRBJ2-6; D not certain. The CDR3 runs 13 residues. CDR1 is MDHEN, CDR2 SYDVKM, per germline. V was trimmed by 6 bases and J by 3 bases, leaving 6 bases between them. The CDR3 protein is CASSSFGANVLTF. The CDR3 DNA follows: TGTGCCAGCAGCTCGTTTGGGGCCAACGTCCTGACTTTC.

This clone was recorded a few times. The chain has TRBV18 and TRBJ1-1; D is ambiguous. In germline, CDR1 is KGHSH, CDR2 LQKENI. Trimming cost V 3 bases and J 4 bases, with 12 bases left between them. There are 14 residues in the CDR3. CDR3 loop: CASSPGVRGTEAFF. The CDR3 nucleotides are TGTGCCAGCTCACCTGGGGTTCGGGGCACTGAAGCTTTCTTT. Together with reference TRBV18 and TRBJ1-1, the CDR3 gives the full variable domain: NAGVMQNPRHLVRRRGQEARLRCSPMKGHSHVYWYRQLPEEGLKFMVYLQKENIIDESGMPKERFSAEFPKEGPSILRIQQVVRGDSAAYFCASSPGVRGTEAFFGQGTRLTVV.

As for this clone: One end of the junction is discordant with germline, which a read error may explain. The J gene is TRBJ2-3, the V gene TRBV30; perhaps TRBD2 as D (6 bases). From germline, CDR1 is GTSNPN and CDR2 SVGIG (reference sequence). The CDR3 extends over 15 amino acids. The CDR3 spells CAGRRSGVGTDTQYF. CDR3 sequence (DNA): TGTGCCGGGAGGCGGTCGGGAGTGGGCACAGATACGCAGTATTTT.

This clone was observed a few times. This chain uses TRBV18 with TRBJ2-1, with D maybe TRBD2 (5 bases). The germline V and J ends were trimmed by 3 bases and 5 bases, with 11 bases remaining between them. CDR3 length: 14 residues. From germline, CDR1 is KGHSH and CDR2 LQKENI. For the CDR3, the DNA is TGTGCCAGCTCACCGATTCAGACTAACAATGAGCAGTTCTTC. This gives the protein CASSPIQTNNEQFF.

The gene calls are TRBV14 and TRBJ2-5, with 8 bases that match TRBD2. Germline V lookup: CDR1 SGHDN, CDR2 FVKESK. CDR3 size: 17 residues. Trimming removed 0 bases from V and 2 bases from J; junction bases left unmatched: 8. CDR3 region: CASSQDGAGGSQETQYF. The CDR3, as DNA: TGTGCCAGCAGCCAAGATGGGGCGGGAGGATCACAAGAGACCCAGTACTTC. Combining the CDR3 with reference TRBV14 and TRBJ2-5 gives the whole variable domain EAGVTQFPSHSVIEKGQTVTLRCDPISGHDNLYWYRRVMGKEIKFLLHFVKESKQDESGMPNNRFLAERTGGTYSTLKVQPAELEDSGVYFCASSQDGAGGSQETQYFGPGTRLLVL.

This chain joins TRBV5-8 and TRBJ2-3; 9 bases are shared with TRBD1. J was trimmed by 0 bases and V by 4 bases; bases with no gene match: 9. This CDR3 comprises 17 residues. Germline-derived CDR1 and CDR2 are SGHTS and YDEGEE. Here the CDR3 DNA reads TGTGCCAGCAGCGAGGGACAGGGAGGTCCAAGCACAGATACGCAGTATTTT. Translation gives CASSEGQGGPSTDTQYF.

The J gene is TRBJ2-7, the V gene TRBV5-1; 7 bases are a match to TRBD1. With 4 bases clipped from V and 6 bases from J, the junction kept 13 bases outside the gene matches. Per germline, CDR1 SGHRS and CDR2 YFSETQ. The CDR3 sequence is 15 residues long. CDR3 in amino acids: CASSRDRAALGEQYF. The CDR3 nucleotides read TGCGCCAGCAGCCGAGACAGGGCCGCTTTGGGCGAGCAGTACTTC.